This T cell receptor beta chain was retrieved from a study of identifying expanded T cells in peripheral blood. No infections or other immune events were documented during collection. Study-wide results and caveats: Differentially abundant clones: 0.95 to 1.5 between replicates, 15 to 17 at around 14 days, 19 to 20 at four. Two-week clone count variance significantly increased as total template count grew.

Method: immunoSEQ multiplex PCR; TCRdb's copy keeps in-frame clones and lacks some. The table lists around 81,000 clones, 70% to 90% of them singletons. Remarks on this clone: The antigen is not known.

The germline CDR1 and CDR2 sequences are LNHDA and SQIVND (reference sequence). The CDR3 contains 14 residues. V was clipped by 5 bases and J by 8 bases, with 15 bases between them. Sequencing was performed on blood. The chain recombines TRBV19 with TRBJ1-4; D possibly corresponds to TRBD1 (5 bases). The receptor was derived from a person aged 18 to 70 in good health. CDR3 loop: CASSVQGAIEKLFF. In DNA form, the CDR3 reads TGTGCCAGTAGTGTTCAGGGAGCTATCGAAAAACTGTTTTTT.